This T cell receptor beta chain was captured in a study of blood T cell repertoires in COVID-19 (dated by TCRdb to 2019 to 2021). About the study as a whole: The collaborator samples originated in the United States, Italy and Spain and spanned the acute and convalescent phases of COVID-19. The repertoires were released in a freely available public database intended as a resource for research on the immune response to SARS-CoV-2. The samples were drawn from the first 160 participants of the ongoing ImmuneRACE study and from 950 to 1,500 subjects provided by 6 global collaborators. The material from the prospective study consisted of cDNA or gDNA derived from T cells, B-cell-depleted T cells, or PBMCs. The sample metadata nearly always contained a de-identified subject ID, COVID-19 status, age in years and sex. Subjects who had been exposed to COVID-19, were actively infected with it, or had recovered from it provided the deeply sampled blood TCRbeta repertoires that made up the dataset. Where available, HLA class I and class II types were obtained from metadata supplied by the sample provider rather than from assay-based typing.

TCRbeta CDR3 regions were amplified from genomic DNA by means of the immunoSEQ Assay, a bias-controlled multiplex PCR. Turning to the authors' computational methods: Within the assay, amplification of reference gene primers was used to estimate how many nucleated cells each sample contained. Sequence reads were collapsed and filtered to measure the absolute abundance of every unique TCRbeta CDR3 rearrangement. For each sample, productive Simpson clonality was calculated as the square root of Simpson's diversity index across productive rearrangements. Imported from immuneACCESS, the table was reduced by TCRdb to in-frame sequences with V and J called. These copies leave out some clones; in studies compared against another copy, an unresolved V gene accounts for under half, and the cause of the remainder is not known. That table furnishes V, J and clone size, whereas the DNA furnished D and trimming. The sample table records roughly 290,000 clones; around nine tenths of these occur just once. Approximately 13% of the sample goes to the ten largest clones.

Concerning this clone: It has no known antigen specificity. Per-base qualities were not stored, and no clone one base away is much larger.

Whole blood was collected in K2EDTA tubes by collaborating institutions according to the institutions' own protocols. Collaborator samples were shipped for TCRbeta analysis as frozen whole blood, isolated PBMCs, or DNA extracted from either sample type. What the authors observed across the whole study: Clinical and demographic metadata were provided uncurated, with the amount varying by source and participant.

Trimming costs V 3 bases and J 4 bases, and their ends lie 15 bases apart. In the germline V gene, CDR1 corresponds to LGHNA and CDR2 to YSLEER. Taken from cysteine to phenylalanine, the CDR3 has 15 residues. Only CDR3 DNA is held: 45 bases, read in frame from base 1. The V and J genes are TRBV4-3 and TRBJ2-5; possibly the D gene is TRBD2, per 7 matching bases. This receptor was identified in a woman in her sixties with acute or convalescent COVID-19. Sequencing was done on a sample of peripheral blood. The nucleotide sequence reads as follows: TGCGCCAGCAGCCAGCAAACGGGGGGCGGAGAGACCCAGTACTTC. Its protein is CASSQQTGGGETQYF.